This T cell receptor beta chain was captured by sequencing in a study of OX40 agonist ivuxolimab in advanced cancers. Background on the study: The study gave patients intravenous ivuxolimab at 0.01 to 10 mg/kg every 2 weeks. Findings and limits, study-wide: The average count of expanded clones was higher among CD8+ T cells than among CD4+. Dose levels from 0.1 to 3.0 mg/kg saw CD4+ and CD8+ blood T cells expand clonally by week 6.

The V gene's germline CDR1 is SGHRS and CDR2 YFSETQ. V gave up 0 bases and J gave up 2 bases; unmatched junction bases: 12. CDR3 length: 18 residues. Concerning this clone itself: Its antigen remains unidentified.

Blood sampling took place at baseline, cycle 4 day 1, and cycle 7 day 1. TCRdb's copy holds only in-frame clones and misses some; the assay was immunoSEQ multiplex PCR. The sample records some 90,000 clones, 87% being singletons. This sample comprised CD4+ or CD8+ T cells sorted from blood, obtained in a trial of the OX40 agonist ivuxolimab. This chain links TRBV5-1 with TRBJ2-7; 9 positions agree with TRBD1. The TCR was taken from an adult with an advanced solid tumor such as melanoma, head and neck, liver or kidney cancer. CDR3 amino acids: CASSLAGQGNSFPYEQYF. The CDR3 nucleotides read TGCGCCAGCAGCTTGGCGGGACAGGGTAATTCCTTCCCCTACGAGCAGTACTTC.